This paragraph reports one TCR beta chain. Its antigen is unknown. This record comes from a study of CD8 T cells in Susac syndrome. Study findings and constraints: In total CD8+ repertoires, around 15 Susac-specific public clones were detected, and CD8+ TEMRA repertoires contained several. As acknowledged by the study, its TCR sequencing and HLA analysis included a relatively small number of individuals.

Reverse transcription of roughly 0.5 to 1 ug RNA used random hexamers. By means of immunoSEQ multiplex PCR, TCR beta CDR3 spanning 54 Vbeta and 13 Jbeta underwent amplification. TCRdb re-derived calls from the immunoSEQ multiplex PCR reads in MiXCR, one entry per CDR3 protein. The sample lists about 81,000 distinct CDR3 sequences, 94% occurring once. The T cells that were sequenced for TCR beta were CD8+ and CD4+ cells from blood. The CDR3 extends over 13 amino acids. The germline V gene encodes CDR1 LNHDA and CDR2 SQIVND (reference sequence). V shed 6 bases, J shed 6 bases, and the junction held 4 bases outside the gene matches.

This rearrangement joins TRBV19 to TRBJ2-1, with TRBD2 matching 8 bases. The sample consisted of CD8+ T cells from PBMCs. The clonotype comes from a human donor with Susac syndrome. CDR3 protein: CASSTSGFNEQFF. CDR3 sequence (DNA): TGTGCCAGTAGCACTAGCGGCTTCAATGAGCAGTTCTTC.